This TCR beta chain was identified during a study of CD8+CD57+ T cells in acquired aplastic anemia. TCR beta VDJ and CDR3 were profiled, and genomic DNA was the template. TCRdb called the reads again in MiXCR, with one record for every CDR3 protein. Among fewer than 200,000 distinct CDR3 sequences listed, around 50% were seen once. This clonotype was observed a few times. Previously, flow cytometry had revealed CD8+CD57+ cell expansion in the patients chosen for sequencing. After removal of 1 base from V and 0 bases from J, the junction contained 5 bases not matched to a gene. Germline V gene lookup returns CDR1 MGHRA and CDR2 YSYEKL. This CDR3 is 18 amino acids long.

This sequence was found in a human donor with aplastic anemia. J is TRBJ2-3 and V is TRBV4-1; 12 nucleotides agree with TRBD2. Source material: sorted CD4+, CD8+, or CD8+CD57+ T cells (not recorded which) from PBMCs. The CDR3 loop is CASSQGGTSGLSTDTQYF. The CDR3 bases are TGCGCCAGCAGCCAAGGGGGGACTAGCGGGCTAAGCACAGATACGCAGTATTTT.